This T cell receptor (beta chain) derives from a study of shared clonotypes between healthy human individuals. Of note for this clone: Its specificity is unknown.

Findings of the study overall: Measured sharing among donors was expected to vary with sequencing depth.

The protocol was immunoSEQ multiplex PCR, while the TCRdb copy is restricted to in-frame clones and leaves out a portion. The repertoire consists of 90,000 to 100,000 clones, with about half occurring once and the leading ten covering approximately 15%. CDR1 and CDR2 from the germline V gene are MGHRA and YSYEKL. This CDR3 comprises 13 residues. The V end lost 0 bases, the J end lost 5 bases, and 5 bases lay between the germline ends. The TCR comes from a woman aged 40 to 50 in good health. Some clones in this sample may be carry-over from other donors' samples. V usage is TRBV4-1 and J usage is TRBJ1-5; D ambiguous. The sequenced material came from PBMCs. The CDR3: CASSQEPYQPQHF. The CDR3 DNA is TGCGCCAGCAGCCAAGAGCCCTATCAGCCCCAGCATTTT.